These 30 T cell receptor beta chains came from one sample sequenced in a study of blood T cell repertoires in COVID-19. The table came from immunoSEQ multiplex PCR; TCRdb's copy has only in-frame clones and leaves some out. This table has some 300,000 clones, 85% to 90% appearing once. The sequenced material came from PBMCs or T cells enriched from blood (not recorded which). The origin of the receptors is a woman aged 60-75 years in a cohort exposed to, infected with or recovered from COVID-19 (not recorded which).

Regarding this clone: Compared with germline, one end of the junction differs, possibly owing to a read error. The V and J genes are TRBV5-1 and TRBJ2-1; 11 bases are a match to TRBD1. The CDR3 contains 16 residues. CDR1 SGHRS and CDR2 YFSETQ come from the germline V gene. CDR3 sequence reads: CASSYNPVGQGERMVF. In DNA, the CDR3 is TGCGCCAGCAGCTACAACCCCGTGGGACAGGGGGAAAGGATGGTCTTC. The whole variable domain, filled in from reference TRBV5-1 and TRBJ2-1, reads KAGVTQTPRYLIKTRGQQVTLSCSPISGHRSVSWYQQTPGQGLQFLFEYFSETQRNKGNFPGRFSGRQFSNSRSEMNVSTLELGDSALYLCASSYNPVGQGERMVFGPGTRLTVL.

The chain couples TRBV6-1 to TRBJ1-1, with 7 bases fitting TRBD1. The CDR3 is made up of 14 amino acids. Trimming cost V 5 bases and J 2 bases; bases outside gene matches: 5. The germline V gene has CDR1 MNHNS and CDR2 SASEGT. The CDR3 coding sequence is TGTGCCAGCAGTTTTGACAGGGTAAACACTGAAGCTTTCTTT. Encoded protein: CASSFDRVNTEAFF.

This chain connects TRBV5-1 to TRBJ2-1; D is perhaps TRBD2 (6 bases). The germline V gene has CDR1 SGHRS and CDR2 YFSETQ. V was trimmed by 1 base and J by 15 bases, leaving 14 bases between them. This CDR3 is built from 12 residues. The CDR3 reads CASSLIGGGPFF. CDR3 bases: TGCGCCAGCAGCTTGATCGGGGGAGGTCCGTTCTTC.

This clone has a single count. The chain carries TRBV28 and TRBJ1-4; the D is unclear. Germline CDR1 is MDHEN and CDR2 is SYDVKM. The CDR3 has 16 amino acids. V was pared by 5 bases and J by 3 bases, with 16 bases between. This chain's CDR3 is CASSPPPVLANEKLFF. As DNA, the CDR3 is TGTGCCAGCAGTCCCCCCCCGGTTTTGGCTAATGAAAAACTGTTTTTT.

This clone was found once. This sequence joins TRBV10-2 and TRBJ2-7, with 7 bases fitting TRBD1. This CDR3 has 13 amino acids. Per germline, CDR1 WSHSY and CDR2 SAAADI. V was pared by 2 bases and J by 4 bases, with 2 bases of the junction left unmatched. The CDR3 spells CASSETGEYEQYF. In DNA form, the CDR3 reads TGCGCCAGCAGTGAGACAGGGGAGTACGAGCAGTACTTC.

The V gene is TRBV21-1, the J gene TRBJ2-5; the D call of TRBD1 is as the table states it, not checked on the DNA. TRBV21-1 is deemed a pseudogene. CDR3 length: 16 amino acids. CDR3 DNA: TGTGCCAGCAGCAAAGGTACCAGGGGTGATTCAGAGACCCAGTACTTC. Protein sequence: CASSKGTRGDSETQYF.

The genes are TRBV23-1 and TRBJ2-3; possibly TRBD2 for D (6 bases). TRBV23-1 is identified as an open reading frame with a role that is uncertain. V was cut by 4 bases and J by 1 base, with 15 bases left in between. The CDR3 consists of 16 residues. Here the CDR3 reads CASSLLWGEGTDTQYF. DNA for the CDR3: TGCGCCAGCAGTCTACTTTGGGGGGAGGGCACAGATACGCAGTATTTT.

The rearrangement links TRBV2 to TRBJ2-7; weak D call: TRBD1 (6 bases). CDR1 is SNHLY and CDR2 is FYNNEI in the germline V gene. V lost 0 bases and J 4 bases, leaving 10 bases between the germline ends. CDR3 length: 14 residues. The CDR3 reads CASSEAPDSYEQYF. CDR3 coding DNA: TGTGCCAGCAGTGAAGCCCCGGACAGTTACGAGCAGTACTTC.

This rearrangement joins TRBV4-1 to TRBJ2-1; 7 positions match TRBD2. Germline V CDR1 and CDR2: MGHRA, YSYEKL. The ends lost 2 bases at V and 0 bases at J; junction bases unmatched: 10. This CDR3 region has 18 residues. CDR3 sequence reads: CASSQRGRRESSYNEQFF. DNA for the CDR3: TGCGCCAGCAGCCAAAGAGGTAGGCGGGAGAGCTCCTACAATGAGCAGTTCTTC.

CDR3 loop: CASSKDGGRSPYTSGNTIYF. The CDR3, as DNA: TGTGCCAGCAGCAAAGACGGGGGGCGTTCGCCCTATACTTCTGGAAACACCATATATTTT. The rearrangement uses TRBV21-1 and TRBJ1-3. TRBV21-1 counts as a pseudogene. This CDR3 has 20 residues.

This chain uses TRBV28 with TRBJ1-2; no clear D. This CDR3 is 14 amino acids long. Germline loops: CDR1 MDHEN, CDR2 SYDVKM. The V gene lost 5 bases and the J gene lost 2 bases, with 12 bases spanning the gap. The CDR3 coding sequence is TGTGCCAGCAGTCGACTTCAACAAAACTATGGCTACACCTTC. It encodes CASSRLQQNYGYTF.

The chain has TRBV30 and TRBJ2-1; 7 bases fit TRBD1. CDR1 and CDR2 (germline): GTSNPN, SVGIG (reference sequence). The CDR3 consists of 12 residues. V was clipped by 7 bases and J by 1 base; unmatched bases: 1. CDR3 DNA: TGTGCCTCAGGGGGTTCCTACAATGAGCAGTTCTTC. The encoded protein is CASGGSYNEQFF.

V usage is TRBV30 and J usage is TRBJ2-3, with a weak D call TRBD2 (5 bases). The V end lost 5 bases, the J end lost 1 base, and 13 bases lay between the germline ends. Germline-derived CDR1 and CDR2 are GTSNPN and SVGIG (reference sequence). The CDR3 covers 14 residues. The DNA for the CDR3 is TGTGCCTGGGGGGTAGGACTCGGCACAGATACGCAGTATTTT. This gives the protein CAWGVGLGTDTQYF.

This chain joins TRBV3-1 (or the pseudogene TRBV3-2) and TRBJ2-7; no reliable D call. The CDR3 length is 12 residues. In germline, CDR1 is LGHDT, CDR2 YNNKEL (reference sequence). V was trimmed by 4 bases and J by 4 bases, leaving 8 bases between them. The CDR3 spells CASSLAAYEQYF. As DNA, the CDR3 is TGTGCCAGCAGCCTAGCAGCTTACGAGCAGTACTTC.

V usage is TRBV30 and J usage is TRBJ2-3, with 8 positions matching TRBD2. The CDR3 runs to 18 residues. Trimming removed 2 bases from V and 0 bases from J; junction bases left unmatched: 13. Germline CDR1 GTSNPN, CDR2 SVGIG (reference sequence). The CDR3 DNA reads as TGTGCCTGGAGTCCCCTAGGCAGGCCTAGCGGGAGCACAGATACGCAGTATTTT. It specifies CAWSPLGRPSGSTDTQYF.

This chain connects TRBV29-1 to TRBJ1-3; D may be TRBD1 (5 bases). The CDR3 totals 12 residues. Germline V lookup: CDR1 SQVTM, CDR2 ANQGSEA. The V end lost 7 bases, the J end lost 0 bases, and 7 bases lay between the germline ends. Written as DNA, the CDR3 is TGCAGCGGAAGGGGCTCTGGAAACACCATATATTTT. It is translated as CSGRGSGNTIYF.

This rearrangement joins TRBV28 to TRBJ2-5; 7 bases match TRBD1. CDR1 and CDR2 from the germline V gene are MDHEN and SYDVKM. With V trimmed by 5 bases and J by 5 bases, 14 bases remained unmatched. The CDR3 spans 16 residues. The CDR3 DNA is TGTGCCAGCAGTCCCGCCGTACAGGGGCGGCGGGAGACCCAGTACTTC. It yields the protein CASSPAVQGRRETQYF.

This rearrangement joins TRBV5-6 to TRBJ2-5, with a tentative D call TRBD2 (6 bases). Germline values: CDR1 SGHDT, CDR2 YYEEEE. Trimming took 4 bases from V and 5 from J, leaving 12 bases between them. The CDR3 is 13 amino acids. The CDR3, as DNA: TGTGCCAGCAGCAATTTGGGGAGGGAGACCCAGTACTTC. Residues: CASSNLGRETQYF.

The V call is TRBV5-1, the J call TRBJ2-5; 9 bases are shared with TRBD1. In germline, CDR1 is SGHRS, CDR2 YFSETQ. The CDR3 contains 16 residues. V lost 2 bases and J lost 5; bases outside the gene matches: 10. The CDR3, as DNA: TGCGCCAGCAGCTTCGGACAGGGGTTGGGACGGGAGACCCAGTACTTC. Residues: CASSFGQGLGRETQYF. Full variable domain (outside the CDR3, taken from reference TRBV5-1 and TRBJ2-5): KAGVTQTPRYLIKTRGQQVTLSCSPISGHRSVSWYQQTPGQGLQFLFEYFSETQRNKGNFPGRFSGRQFSNSRSEMNVSTLELGDSALYLCASSFGQGLGRETQYFGPGTRLLVL.

V is TRBV2 and J is TRBJ2-7; the D is unclear. The CDR3 has 14 amino acids. CDR1 is SNHLY, CDR2 FYNNEI, per germline. V was pared by 2 bases and J by 0 bases, with 8 bases between. Written as DNA, the CDR3 is TGTGCCAGCAGTGAATCCCCCGTCTCCTACGAGCAGTACTTC. Protein: CASSESPVSYEQYF.

V is TRBV10-3 and J is TRBJ1-1, with a weak D call TRBD1 (6 bases). Germline CDR1 reads ENHRY; CDR2 reads SYGVKD. CDR3 size: 13 residues. Trimming shortened V by 3 bases and J by 7 bases, and 12 bases separated the two germline ends. The CDR3 spells CAISDQTGNEAFF. The CDR3 DNA sequence: TGTGCCATCAGTGATCAGACAGGCAATGAAGCTTTCTTT.

This clone was detected once. The chain uses TRBV6-2 or TRBV6-3 and TRBJ1-6; 9 nucleotides match TRBD1. Germline CDR1 MNHEY, CDR2 SVGEGT. The V gene end was trimmed by 6 bases and the J gene end by 7 bases; junction bases not matched to a gene: 4. There are 14 residues in the CDR3. The DNA for the CDR3 is TGTGCCAGCAGCCGGACAGGGGAAAATTCACCCCTCCACTTT. This sequence encodes CASSRTGENSPLHF.

J is TRBJ2-7 and V is TRBV3-1 (or the pseudogene TRBV3-2); TRBD1 aligns across 7 bases. Trimming took 0 bases from V and 4 from J; bases not matched to a gene: 6. CDR3 length equals 15 residues. Germline CDR1 is LGHDT and CDR2 is YNNKEL (reference sequence). CDR3 nucleotide sequence: TGTGCCAGCAGCCAAGATCAAGGGGGCCTGTACGAGCAGTACTTC. This sequence encodes CASSQDQGGLYEQYF.

The rearrangement uses TRBV28 and TRBJ2-3; possibly TRBD2 for D (6 bases). There are 16 residues in the CDR3. Trimming took off 4 bases at V and 3 bases at J, with 17 bases between the two ends. Germline CDR1 reads MDHEN; CDR2 reads SYDVKM. The CDR3 nucleotides read TGTGCCAGCAGTTCCCCACGGGACTCCTTAACAGATACGCAGTATTTT. Protein: CASSSPRDSLTDTQYF.

CDR3 region: CASKGSSGSSYNEQFF. The CDR3 DNA reads TGTGCCAGCAAGGGGTCTAGCGGGAGCTCCTACAATGAGCAGTTCTTC. The V and J genes are TRBV28 and TRBJ2-1; 10 positions match TRBD2. The CDR3 is 16 amino acids. Germline V gene lookup returns CDR1 MDHEN and CDR2 SYDVKM. The junction had 6 bases not matched to a gene; V was cut back by 7 bases and J by 0 bases.

The chain carries TRBV27 and TRBJ1-2; 8 positions agree with TRBD1. CDR1 is MNHEY, CDR2 SMNVEV, per germline (reference sequence). Trimming removed 6 bases from V and 2 bases from J; junction bases left unmatched: 11. The CDR3 consists of 16 residues. The CDR3 nucleotides are TGTGCCAGCAGGCCCACTTCCCAGGGGGCCAACTATGGCTACACCTTC. Its protein product is CASRPTSQGANYGYTF.

V and J are TRBV13 and TRBJ2-7; D gene ambiguous. The germline V gene has CDR1 PRHDT and CDR2 FYEKMQ (reference sequence). V lost 5 bases, J lost 0 bases, and 8 bases lay in between. The CDR3 runs to 13 residues. CDR3 DNA: TGTGCCAGCAGCCCCGCTAACTCCTACGAGCAGTACTTC. Translation gives CASSPANSYEQYF.

V usage is TRBV9 and J usage is TRBJ2-2; D is uncertain. V dropped 3 bases and J dropped 6 bases, with 3 bases sitting between them. CDR3 size: 11 residues. CDR1 and CDR2 from the germline V gene are SGDLS and YYNGEE. In DNA form, the CDR3 reads TGTGCCAGCAGCGCCTCCGGGGAGCTGTTTTTT. Translated, it gives CASSASGELFF.

V gene TRBV5-4 combines with J gene TRBJ2-2; 14 positions agree with TRBD2. CDR3 length: 18 residues. CDR1 SGHNT and CDR2 YYREEE come from the germline V gene (reference sequence). J lost 5 bases, V lost 3 bases, and 9 bases had no gene match. The CDR3 DNA sequence: TGTGCCAGCAGCTCCGGGACTAGCGGGAGAGTGGGGACCGGGGAGCTGTTTTTT. Amino acid sequence: CASSSGTSGRVGTGELFF.

This clone was picked up one time. This rearrangement joins TRBV2 to TRBJ2-1; 10 bases are a match to TRBD2. CDR1 is SNHLY, CDR2 FYNNEI, per germline. With V trimmed by 6 bases and J by 3 bases, 8 bases remained unmatched. The CDR3 sequence is 16 residues long. CDR3 DNA: TGTGCCAGCAGGGGCCTAGCGGGAGTTAACTACAATGAGCAGTTCTTC. Its protein is CASRGLAGVNYNEQFF.